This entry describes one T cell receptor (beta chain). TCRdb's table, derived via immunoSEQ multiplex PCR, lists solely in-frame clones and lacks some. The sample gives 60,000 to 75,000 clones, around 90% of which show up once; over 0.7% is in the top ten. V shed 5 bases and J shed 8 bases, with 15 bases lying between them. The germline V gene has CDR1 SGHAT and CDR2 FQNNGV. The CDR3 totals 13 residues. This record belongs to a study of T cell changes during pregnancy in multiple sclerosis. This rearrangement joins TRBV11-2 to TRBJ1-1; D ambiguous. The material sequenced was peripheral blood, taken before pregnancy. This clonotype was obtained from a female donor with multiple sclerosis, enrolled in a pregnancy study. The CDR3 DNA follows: TGTGCCAGCAGCCTGAGCCTGAGAGGGGAAGCTTTCTTT. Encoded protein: CASSLSLRGEAFF. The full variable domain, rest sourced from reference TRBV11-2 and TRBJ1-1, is EAGVAQSPRYKIIEKRQSVAFWCNPISGHATLYWYQQILGQGPKLLIQFQNNGVVDDSQLPKDRFSAERLKGVDSTLKIQPAKLEDSAVYLCASSLSLRGEAFFGQGTRLTVV.